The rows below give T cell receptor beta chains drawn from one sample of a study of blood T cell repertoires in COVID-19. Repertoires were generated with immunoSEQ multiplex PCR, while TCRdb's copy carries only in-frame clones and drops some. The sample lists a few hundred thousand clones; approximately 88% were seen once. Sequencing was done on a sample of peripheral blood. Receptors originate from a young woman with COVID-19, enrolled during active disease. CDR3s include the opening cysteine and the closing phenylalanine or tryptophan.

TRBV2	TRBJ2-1	CASSEMVRIAGGGSYNEQFF
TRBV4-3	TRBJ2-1	CASSHGGGYNEQFF
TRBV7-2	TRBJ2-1	CASSLASGRGVEQFF
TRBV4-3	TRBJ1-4	CASSQTGGIEKLFF
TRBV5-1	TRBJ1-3	CASSVKTGAGNTIYF
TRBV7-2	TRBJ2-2	CASSEWGGGNTGELFF
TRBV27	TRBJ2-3	CASSPTFYLAGGPAQYF
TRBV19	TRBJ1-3	CASSIRGQSGNTIYF
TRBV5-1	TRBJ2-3	CASSLVGGDPDTQYF
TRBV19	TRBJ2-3	CASSKGEGVTDTQYF
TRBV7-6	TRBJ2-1	CASSINRGNEQFF
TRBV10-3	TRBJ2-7	CAISWTESSYEQYF
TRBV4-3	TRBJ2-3	CASSQERPRVTRTDTQYF
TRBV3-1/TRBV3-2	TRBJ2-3	CASSPLAGVVADTQYF
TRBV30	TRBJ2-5	CAWSPGADQETQYF
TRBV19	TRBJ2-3	CASTGLAGRGPDTQYF
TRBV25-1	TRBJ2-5	CASSDRAPGQGGTQYF
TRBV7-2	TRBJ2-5	CASSPLGRGRETQYF
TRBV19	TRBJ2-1	CASSITGTSGANEQFF
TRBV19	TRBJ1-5	CASNSQGQPQHF
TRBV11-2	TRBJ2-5	CASSLAGTGEQETQYF
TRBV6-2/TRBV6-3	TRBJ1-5	CASSYPGTDSNQPQHF
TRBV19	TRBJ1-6	CASSITGQGLSPLHF
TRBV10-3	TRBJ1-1	CAISSTVPNTEAFF
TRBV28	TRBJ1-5	CASTQGIGQPQHF
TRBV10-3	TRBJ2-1	CAISEGSGGRRYNEQFF
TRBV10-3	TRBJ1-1	CAISESQGVNTEAFF
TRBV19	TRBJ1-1	CASSPQAGQGLKSRAFF